This T cell receptor (beta chain) is drawn from a study of cytotoxic CD8 clonotypes in ibrutinib-treated CLL. The protocol was immunoSEQ multiplex PCR, while the TCRdb copy is restricted to in-frame clones and leaves out a portion. Of approximately 160,000 clones listed, roughly 88% are singletons. This CDR3 has 16 residues. Germline CDR1 reads ENHRY; CDR2 reads SYGVKD. V was clipped by 0 bases and J by 4 bases; unmatched bases: 3. Sequenced material: PBMCs, taken at disease progression, from a patient treated with ibrutinib. The clonotype was recovered from a human donor with chronic lymphocytic leukemia. The chain uses TRBV10-3 and TRBJ2-1; TRBD2 agrees at 10 bases. This CDR3 is CAISESGLANYNEQFF. In DNA, the CDR3 is TGTGCCATCAGTGAGTCGGGACTAGCGAATTACAATGAGCAGTTCTTC.